Following are 21 T cell receptor beta chains from one sample sequenced in a study of blood T cell repertoires in COVID-19. TCRdb keeps only in-frame clones here, not all; method: immunoSEQ multiplex PCR. The sample consists of about 150,000 clones, 86% of them appearing once. Sequences were obtained from peripheral blood. These receptors were obtained from a man in his fifties or sixties with active or convalescent COVID-19.

The rearrangement links TRBV5-1 to TRBJ1-3; TRBD1 matches at 7 bases. The V segment lost 3 bases and the J segment 3 bases; nucleotides outside the gene matches: 6. The CDR3 length is 15 residues. In germline, CDR1 is SGHRS, CDR2 YFSETQ. The CDR3: CASSYGTAGGNTIYF. CDR3 bases: TGCGCCAGCAGCTATGGGACAGCCGGTGGAAACACCATATATTTT.

The chain carries TRBV7-2 and TRBJ1-2, with D possibly matching TRBD1 (6 bases). V shed 3 bases and J shed 4 bases, with 18 bases lying between them. The CDR3 spans 16 residues. CDR1 is SGHTA and CDR2 is FQGNSA in the germline V gene. CDR3 DNA: TGTGCCAGCAGCTTTGGGATGTTGAAACAGGGCTATGGCTACACCTTC. Amino acid sequence: CASSFGMLKQGYGYTF.

The rearrangement uses TRBV25-1 and TRBJ2-1; D may be TRBD2 (6 bases). Germline V CDR1 and CDR2: MGHDK, SYGVNS. The CDR3 runs to 14 residues. Trimming took off 8 bases at V and 4 bases at J, with 15 bases between the two ends. In DNA, the CDR3 is TGTGCCAGCGCGACTAGGGCACCATACAATGAGCAGTTCTTC. It specifies CASATRAPYNEQFF.

The chain uses TRBV6-2 or TRBV6-3 and TRBJ2-7; TRBD2 might be the D (5 bases). The germline V and J ends were trimmed by 4 bases and 1 base, with 23 bases remaining between them. CDR1 MNHEY and CDR2 SVGEGT come from the germline V gene. The CDR3 loop spans 18 amino acids. The CDR3 sequence: CASSSRGRSGRTSYEQYF. The CDR3 coding sequence is TGTGCCAGCAGTTCCCGAGGGCGTAGTGGGCGGACTTCCTACGAGCAGTACTTC.

The chain recombines TRBV28 with TRBJ1-2; 7 bases match TRBD1. CDR1 and CDR2 from the germline V gene are MDHEN and SYDVKM. Unmatched junction bases numbered 8, after V lost 6 bases and J lost 4 bases. The CDR3 covers 14 residues. The CDR3 loop reads CASRPADRSYGYTF. In nucleotides, the CDR3 is TGTGCCAGCAGACCCGCGGACAGGTCCTATGGCTACACCTTC.

V and J are TRBV6-6 and TRBJ2-5; D gene unclear. The germline V and J ends were trimmed by 5 bases and 1 base, with 8 bases remaining between them. The CDR3 loop spans 13 amino acids. CDR1 is MNHNY, CDR2 SVGAGI, per germline (reference sequence). The CDR3 loop reads CASSNFIQETQYF. The CDR3 DNA follows: TGTGCCAGCAGTAATTTCATCCAAGAGACCCAGTACTTC.

The gene calls are TRBV3-1 (or the pseudogene TRBV3-2) and TRBJ1-1; 8 bases fit TRBD1. Germline V gives CDR1 LGHDT, CDR2 YNNKEL (reference sequence). The CDR3 is 15 amino acids. V lost 10 bases and J lost 2; bases outside the gene matches: 12. Here the CDR3 reads CATQLPDRANTEAFF. CDR3 DNA sequence: TGTGCCACCCAACTCCCGGACAGGGCCAACACTGAAGCTTTCTTT.

The chain employs TRBV7-9 and TRBJ1-1; D is uncertain. This CDR3 has 12 amino acids. Trimming took 1 base from V and 6 from J, leaving 6 bases between them. Germline lookup yields CDR1 SEHNR and CDR2 FQNEAQ (reference sequence). The CDR3 DNA follows: TGTGCCAGCAGCTTAGTAGTCGCTGAAGCTTTCTTT. Translation gives CASSLVVAEAFF.

V gene TRBV11-2 combines with J gene TRBJ2-1; weak D call: TRBD1 (6 bases). Germline V gene data show CDR1 as SGHAT and CDR2 as FQNNGV. CDR3 length equals 15 residues. Trimming removed 2 bases at V and 4 bases at J, with 12 bases between. The CDR3 region has the DNA TGTGCCAGCAGCTTAAGCAGGGGCGGTTACAATGAGCAGTTCTTC. This encodes CASSLSRGGYNEQFF.

V is TRBV7-6 and J is TRBJ2-1; D is perhaps TRBD1 (6 bases). The CDR3 runs 12 residues. Germline CDR1 SGHVS, CDR2 FNYEAQ. Trimming removed 5 bases from V and 10 bases from J, with 12 bases in between. The CDR3 spells CASSRKGEEQFF. CDR3 bases: TGTGCCAGCAGCCGCAAGGGGGAGGAGCAGTTCTTC. The complete variable domain, with remaining parts taken from reference TRBV7-6 and TRBJ2-1, reads GAGVSQSPRYKVTKRGQDVALRCDPISGHVSLYWYRQALGQGPEFLTYFNYEAQQDKSGLPNDRFSAERPEGSISTLTIQRTEQRDSAMYRCASSRKGEEQFFGPGTRLTVL.

The V gene is TRBV6-5, the J gene TRBJ1-2; TRBD1 matches 7 bases. The CDR3 length is 13 residues. Losses at the gene ends were 5 bases for V and 1 base for J; bases not matched to a gene: 1. Per germline, CDR1 MNHEY and CDR2 SVGAGI. This chain's CDR3 is CASSRQGNYGYTF. CDR3 in DNA: TGTGCCAGCAGTCGACAGGGTAACTATGGCTACACCTTC.

This clone was picked up a small number of times. The CDR3 spells CATRGKGGGAGSGNTIYF. For the CDR3, the DNA is TGTGCCACCAGGGGCAAAGGGGGGGGTGCGGGCTCTGGAAACACCATATATTTT. The rearrangement links TRBV15 to TRBJ1-3, with TRBD1 as a possible D gene (6 bases). Trimming cost V 6 bases and J 0 bases, with 21 bases left between them. The CDR3 is 18 residues long. Germline CDR1 is LNHNV and CDR2 is YYDKDF (reference sequence).

The genes are TRBV6-1 and TRBJ2-7; no reliable D call. In germline, CDR1 is MNHNS, CDR2 SASEGT. CDR3 size: 12 residues. V was cut by 2 bases and J by 4 bases, with 6 bases left in between. The CDR3 reads CASSEPSYEQYF. The CDR3 DNA is TGTGCCAGCAGTGAACCGAGTTACGAGCAGTACTTC.

This clone has just a few counts. The rearrangement joins TRBV27 to TRBJ2-4; 9 bases are shared with TRBD1. Looked up from germline, CDR1 is MNHEY and CDR2 is SMNVEV (reference sequence). V shed 6 bases, J shed 8 bases, and the junction held 5 bases outside the gene matches. The CDR3 is made up of 13 amino acids. CDR3 coding DNA: TGTGCCAGCAGGGAACAGGGGGCGTACATTCAGTACTTC. Protein product: CASREQGAYIQYF.

This chain links TRBV30 with TRBJ2-3; the match to TRBD1 covers 7 bases. The CDR3 runs to 14 residues. Germline CDR1 is GTSNPN and CDR2 is SVGIG (reference sequence). V dropped 0 bases and J dropped 4; count of bases not matched to a gene: 4. Written as DNA, the CDR3 is TGTGCCTGGAGTGTACAGGGGAGCGCAGATACGCAGTATTTT. Protein sequence: CAWSVQGSADTQYF.

This clone has just one count. The CDR3 coding sequence is TGTGCCACCAGCAGAATATCCGGTGGGCACCCTGGCTACACCTTC. Translating gives CATSRISGGHPGYTF. The chain has TRBV15 and TRBJ1-2; no reliable D call. CDR1 and CDR2 from the germline V gene are LNHNV and YYDKDF (reference sequence). Trimming left V 2 bases short and J 7 bases short, with 17 bases between. This CDR3 is 15 amino acids long.

This clone turned up a few times. The chain links TRBV5-1 to TRBJ1-6; D is perhaps TRBD1 (6 bases). Between the trimmed V and J ends, which lost 7 bases and 0 bases, there was a span of 17 bases. The CDR3 has 17 residues. Germline V gene lookup returns CDR1 SGHRS and CDR2 YFSETQ. CDR3: CASAEKGHSSYNSPLHF. The CDR3 region has the DNA TGCGCCAGCGCGGAGAAGGGACACAGCTCCTATAATTCACCCCTCCACTTT.

This clone was seen a few times. V and J are TRBV9 and TRBJ1-2; 8 nucleotides line up with TRBD1. Germline-derived CDR1 and CDR2 are SGDLS and YYNGEE. Losses at the gene ends were 3 bases for V and 5 bases for J; bases not matched to a gene: 9. The CDR3 has 15 residues. CDR3 DNA sequence: TGTGCCAGCAGCGAACAGGACAGGGCATTTTATGGCTACACCTTC. This translates into CASSEQDRAFYGYTF. The full variable domain, completed using reference TRBV9 and TRBJ1-2, is DSGVTQTPKHLITATGQRVTLRCSPRSGDLSVYWYQQSLDQGLQFLIQYYNGEERAKGNILERFSAQQFPDLHSELNLSSLELGDSALYFCASSEQDRAFYGYTFGSGTRLTVV.

The V and J genes are TRBV7-2 and TRBJ1-2; 7 nucleotides line up with TRBD1. The germline gives CDR1 SGHTA, CDR2 FQGNSA. The CDR3 extends over 14 amino acids. Trimming at V came to 5 bases and at J to 7 bases, leaving 10 bases not matched to a gene. CDR3 sequence (DNA): TGTGCCAGCAGCGACACAGGGGCCGCGAGTGGCTACACCTTC. Translation gives CASSDTGAASGYTF. The full variable domain, completed using reference TRBV7-2 and TRBJ1-2, is GAGVSQSPSNKVTEKGKDVELRCDPISGHTALYWYRQSLGQGLEFLIYFQGNSAPDKSGLPSDRFSAERTGGSVSTLTIQRTQQEDSAVYLCASSDTGAASGYTFGSGTRLTVV.

This chain joins TRBV7-9 and TRBJ1-3; no definite D call. The CDR3 loop spans 17 amino acids. In germline, CDR1 is SEHNR, CDR2 FQNEAQ (reference sequence). V dropped 4 bases and J dropped 2 bases, with 18 bases sitting between them. CDR3 sequence reads: CASSSDPGRLAGNTIYF. The CDR3 nucleotides are TGTGCCAGCAGCTCCGACCCTGGGAGGCTAGCTGGAAACACCATATATTTT.

This chain links TRBV19 with TRBJ1-2; 9 bases align to TRBD1. The CDR3 contains 15 residues. Trimming at V came to 4 bases and at J to 4 bases, leaving 7 bases not matched to a gene. CDR1 LNHDA and CDR2 SQIVND come from the germline V gene (reference sequence). CDR3 sequence: CASSTGQGHFYGYTF. As DNA, the CDR3 is TGTGCCAGTAGTACCGGACAGGGGCACTTCTATGGCTACACCTTC.